Shown below are 13 T cell receptor beta chains from a single sample sequenced in a study of cytomegalovirus exposure and HLA in healthy donors. A multiplex PCR was run with 60 Vbeta primers and 13 Jbeta primers. Repertoires were generated with immunoSEQ multiplex PCR, while TCRdb's copy carries only in-frame clones and drops some. The sample carries around 140,000 clones, 75% to 85% recorded once. Sequenced material: PBMCs. The receptors shown here come from a woman under 30 in good health and CMV-seropositive.

This chain links TRBV4-3 with TRBJ1-6; 7 nucleotides match TRBD1. Trimming took 2 bases from V and 5 from J; bases not matched to a gene: 6. The CDR3 sequence is 16 residues long. The germline V gene encodes CDR1 LGHNA and CDR2 YSLEER. The DNA for the CDR3 is TGCGCCAGCAGCCAACCCGGGACAGCGGATAATTCACCCCTCCACTTT. This translates into CASSQPGTADNSPLHF.

The rearrangement uses TRBV19 and TRBJ1-6; TRBD1 aligns across 7 bases. CDR3 length: 17 amino acids. Per germline, CDR1 LNHDA and CDR2 SQIVND (reference sequence). The V gene end was trimmed by 1 base and the J gene end by 5 bases; junction bases not matched to a gene: 8. CDR3 DNA: TGTGCCAGTAGTATAGTAGGGACAGCAGCGGATAATTCACCCCTCCACTTT. This gives the protein CASSIVGTAADNSPLHF.

The CDR3 DNA sequence: TGTGCCAGCAGCCAAGACTTTCCTGTAGCTAACTATGGCTACACCTTC. It codes for CASSQDFPVANYGYTF. V usage is TRBV14 and J usage is TRBJ1-2; D is unclear. The V end was cut by 0 bases, the J end by 0 bases, with 11 bases between. CDR3 length: 16 residues. CDR1 is SGHDN and CDR2 is FVKESK in the germline V gene.

In its sample, this clone was seen a few times. The rearrangement uses TRBV19 and TRBJ2-1; tentative D call: TRBD1 (5 bases). The germline CDR1 and CDR2 sequences are LNHDA and SQIVND (reference sequence). V was pared by 4 bases and J by 7 bases, with 11 bases between. This CDR3 comprises 13 residues. The CDR3 is CASSSKGVNEQFF. CDR3 DNA sequence: TGTGCCAGTAGTAGTAAAGGGGTGAATGAGCAGTTCTTC.

The CDR3 is CASSDRDRGPGELFF. The CDR3 DNA follows: TGCGCCAGCAGTGACCGGGACAGGGGACCCGGGGAGCTGTTTTTT. The chain is built from TRBV10-1 and TRBJ2-2, with 10 bases lining up with TRBD1. From germline, CDR1 is WNHNN and CDR2 SYGVQD (reference sequence). There are 15 residues in the CDR3. Germline trimming cut 3 bases from V and 6 bases from J; bases unmatched to any gene: 4.

V gene TRBV27 combines with J gene TRBJ1-2, with D tentatively TRBD1 (5 bases). The germline V gene has CDR1 MNHEY and CDR2 SMNVEV (reference sequence). The CDR3 is 13 amino acids. The germline V and J ends were trimmed by 3 bases and 4 bases, with 9 bases remaining between them. The CDR3 coding sequence is TGTGCCAGCAGTTTCGGCAGGGCCTATGGCTACACCTTC. This encodes CASSFGRAYGYTF.

The chain couples TRBV2 to TRBJ2-5; 12 nucleotides align to TRBD2. V gave up 4 bases and J gave up 4 bases; unmatched junction bases: 1. In germline, CDR1 is SNHLY, CDR2 FYNNEI. CDR3 length: 14 amino acids. The CDR3, as DNA: TGTGCCAGCAGTGCACTAGCGGGGGGAGAGACCCAGTACTTC. This codes for CASSALAGGETQYF.

For the CDR3, the DNA is TGCGCCAGCAGTCATCATTACTACCCGACTAGCGTGTCGGGAGAGACCCAGTACTTC. This codes for CASSHHYYPTSVSGETQYF. V usage is TRBV23-1 and J usage is TRBJ2-5; 8 nucleotides line up with TRBD2. TRBV23-1 is an ORF, with its function uncertain. V lost 3 bases and J lost 4; bases outside the gene matches: 19. This CDR3 has 19 residues.

This chain links TRBV9 with TRBJ2-6, with D possibly matching TRBD2 (7 bases). Trimming pared 3 bases from V and 2 bases from J, leaving 12 bases between. Per the germline V gene, CDR1 is SGDLS and CDR2 is YYNGEE. There are 16 residues in the CDR3. Here the CDR3 reads CASSGTGRAGANVLTF. DNA of the CDR3: TGTGCCAGCAGCGGAACAGGGAGGGCTGGGGCCAACGTCCTGACTTTC.

On this clone itself: The junction does not match germline at one end; this may be a read error. This chain uses TRBV7-9 with TRBJ2-7; 12 bases line up with TRBD2. Germline loops: CDR1 SEHNR, CDR2 FQNEAQ (reference sequence). The CDR3 loop spans 18 amino acids. CDR3 nucleotide sequence: TGTTCCAGCAGCTTGGGCTCTAGCGGGGGGGCGATGATCCACGAGCAGTACTTC. This sequence encodes CSSSLGSSGGAMIHEQYF.

This clone was observed a few times. This chain joins TRBV11-2 and TRBJ2-3; D not resolved. CDR3 length: 13 residues. V dropped 2 bases and J dropped 3 bases, with 6 bases sitting between them. Germline V gene lookup returns CDR1 SGHAT and CDR2 FQNNGV. The CDR3 DNA follows: TGTGCCAGCAGCTTATCCCATACAGATACGCAGTATTTT. Translation: CASSLSHTDTQYF.

Regarding this clone: An end of the junction does not agree with germline; a read error may underlie this. DNA for the CDR3: TGTGCCAGCAGTGAGGGCCGGGACAATAACTCACCCCTCCACTTT. This sequence encodes CASSEGRDNNSPLHF. The V and J genes are TRBV2 and TRBJ1-6; TRBD1 might be the D (6 bases). The CDR3 runs to 15 residues. The germline CDR1 and CDR2 sequences are SNHLY and FYNNEI.

The genes are TRBV6-1 and TRBJ2-3; D not resolved. The V end was cut by 7 bases, the J end by 7 bases, with 9 bases between. Germline CDR1 MNHNS, CDR2 SASEGT. The length of the CDR3 is 11 residues. The CDR3, as DNA: TGTGCCAGCATCGCAGATAATACGCAGTATTTT. Amino acid sequence: CASIADNTQYF.